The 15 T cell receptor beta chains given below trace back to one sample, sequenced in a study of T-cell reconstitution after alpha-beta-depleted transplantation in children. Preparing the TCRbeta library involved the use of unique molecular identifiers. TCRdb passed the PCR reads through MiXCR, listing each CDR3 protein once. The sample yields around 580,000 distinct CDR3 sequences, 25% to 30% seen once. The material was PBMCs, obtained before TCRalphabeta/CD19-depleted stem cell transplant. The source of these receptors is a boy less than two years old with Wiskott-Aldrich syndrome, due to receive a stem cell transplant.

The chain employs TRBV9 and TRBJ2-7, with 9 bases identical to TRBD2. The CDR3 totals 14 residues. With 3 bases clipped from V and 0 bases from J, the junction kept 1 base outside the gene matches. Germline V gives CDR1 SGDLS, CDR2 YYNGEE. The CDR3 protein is CASSASGTSYEQYF. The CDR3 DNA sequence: TGTGCCAGCAGCGCTAGCGGGACCTCCTACGAGCAGTACTTC.

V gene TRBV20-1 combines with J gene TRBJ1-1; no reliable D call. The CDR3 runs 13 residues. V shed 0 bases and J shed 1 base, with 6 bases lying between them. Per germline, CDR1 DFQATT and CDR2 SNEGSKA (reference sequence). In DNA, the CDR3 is TGCAGTGCTAGAGATTGGGGGAACACTGAAGCTTTCTTT. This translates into CSARDWGNTEAFF.

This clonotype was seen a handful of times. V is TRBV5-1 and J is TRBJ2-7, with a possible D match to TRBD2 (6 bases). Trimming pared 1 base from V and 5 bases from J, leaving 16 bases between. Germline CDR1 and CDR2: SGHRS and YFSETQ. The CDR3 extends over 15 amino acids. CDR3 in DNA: TGCGCCAGCAGCTTGTATCGACTAGGGGCGGACGAGCAGTACTTC. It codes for CASSLYRLGADEQYF.

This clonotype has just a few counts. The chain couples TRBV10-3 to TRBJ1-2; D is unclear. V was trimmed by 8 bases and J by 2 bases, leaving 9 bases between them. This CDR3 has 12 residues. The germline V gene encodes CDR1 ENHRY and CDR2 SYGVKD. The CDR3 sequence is CAISPGNYGYTF. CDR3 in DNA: TGTGCCATCTCTCCGGGAAACTATGGCTACACCTTC.

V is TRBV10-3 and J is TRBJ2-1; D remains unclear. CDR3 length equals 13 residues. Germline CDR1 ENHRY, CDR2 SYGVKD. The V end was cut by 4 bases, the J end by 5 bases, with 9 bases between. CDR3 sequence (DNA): TGTGCCATCAGTGCCCTTAGGAACAATGAGCAGTTCTTC. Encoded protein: CAISALRNNEQFF.

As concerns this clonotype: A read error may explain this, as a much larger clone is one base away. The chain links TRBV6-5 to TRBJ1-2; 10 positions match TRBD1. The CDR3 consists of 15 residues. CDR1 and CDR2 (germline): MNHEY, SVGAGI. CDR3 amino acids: CASSDSGQGNYGYTF. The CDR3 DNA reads TGTGCCAGCAGTGACTCGGGACAGGGGAACTATGGCTACACCTTC.

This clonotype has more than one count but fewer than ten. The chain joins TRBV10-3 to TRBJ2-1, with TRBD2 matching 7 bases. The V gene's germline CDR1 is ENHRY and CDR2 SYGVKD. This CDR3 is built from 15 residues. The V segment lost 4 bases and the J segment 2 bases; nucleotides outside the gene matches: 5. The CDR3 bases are TGTGCCATCAGTGGCCGACGGGAGGCCTACAATGAGCAGTTCTTC. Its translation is CAISGRREAYNEQFF.

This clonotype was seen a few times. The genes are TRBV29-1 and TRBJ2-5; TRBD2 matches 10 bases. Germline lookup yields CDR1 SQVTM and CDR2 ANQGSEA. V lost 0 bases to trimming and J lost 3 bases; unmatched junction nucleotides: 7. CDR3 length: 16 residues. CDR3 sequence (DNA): TGCAGCGTTGAAGATCAATCTAGCGGGAGCGAAGAGACCCAGTACTTC. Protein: CSVEDQSSGSEETQYF.

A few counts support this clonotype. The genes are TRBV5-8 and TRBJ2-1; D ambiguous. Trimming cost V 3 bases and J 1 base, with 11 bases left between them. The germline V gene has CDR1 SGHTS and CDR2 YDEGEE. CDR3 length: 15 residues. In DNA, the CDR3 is TGTGCCAGCAGCTGGCCTGGACCGTCCTACAATGAGCAGTTCTTC. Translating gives CASSWPGPSYNEQFF.

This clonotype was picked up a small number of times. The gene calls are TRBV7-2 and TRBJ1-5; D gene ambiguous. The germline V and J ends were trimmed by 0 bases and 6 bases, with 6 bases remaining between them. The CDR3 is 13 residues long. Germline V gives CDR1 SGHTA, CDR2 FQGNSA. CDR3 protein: CASSLAISQPQHF. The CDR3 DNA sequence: TGTGCCAGCAGCTTAGCGATTAGTCAGCCCCAGCATTTT.

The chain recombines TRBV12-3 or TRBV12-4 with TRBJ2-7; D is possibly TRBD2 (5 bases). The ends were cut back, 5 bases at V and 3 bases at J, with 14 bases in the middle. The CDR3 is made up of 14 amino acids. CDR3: CASSEPGKIYEQYF. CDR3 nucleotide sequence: TGTGCCAGCAGTGAGCCCGGGAAGATCTACGAGCAGTACTTC.

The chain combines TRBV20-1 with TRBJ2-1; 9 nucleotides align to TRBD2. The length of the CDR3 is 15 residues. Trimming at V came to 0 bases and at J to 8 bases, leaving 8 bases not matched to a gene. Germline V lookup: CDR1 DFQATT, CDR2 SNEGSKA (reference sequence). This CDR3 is CSARDFGLATDEQFF. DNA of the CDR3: TGCAGTGCTAGAGATTTTGGACTAGCGACCGATGAGCAGTTCTTC.

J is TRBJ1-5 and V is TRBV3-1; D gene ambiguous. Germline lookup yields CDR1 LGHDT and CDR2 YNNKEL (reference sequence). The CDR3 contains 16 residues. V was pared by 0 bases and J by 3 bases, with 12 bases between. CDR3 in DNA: TGTGCCAGCAGCCAAGATGCTCGGACCTTCAATCAGCCCCAGCATTTT. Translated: CASSQDARTFNQPQHF.

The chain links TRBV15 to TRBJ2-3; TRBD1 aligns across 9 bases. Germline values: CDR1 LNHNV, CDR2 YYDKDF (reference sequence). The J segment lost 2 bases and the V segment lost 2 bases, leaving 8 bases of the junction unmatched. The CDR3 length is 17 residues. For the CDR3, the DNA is TGTGCCACCAGCAGAAACAGAAGGGACAGGGCCACAGATACGCAGTATTTT. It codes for CATSRNRRDRATDTQYF.

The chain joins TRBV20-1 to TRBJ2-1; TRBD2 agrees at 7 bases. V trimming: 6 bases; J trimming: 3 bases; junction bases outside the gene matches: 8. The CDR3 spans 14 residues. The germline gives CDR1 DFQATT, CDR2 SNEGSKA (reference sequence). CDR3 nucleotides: TGCAGTGCCCTTAGCGGGTTTAGCTACAATGAGCAGTTCTTC. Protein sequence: CSALSGFSYNEQFF.